Below are 20 T cell receptor beta chains sequenced from a single sample in a study of radiotherapy plus CTLA-4 blockade in lung cancer. Using immunoSEQ multiplex PCR, the repertoire was profiled, and TCRdb retains in-frame clones only, with some absent. Among about 91,000 clones listed, 72% were seen once. This material consisted of peripheral blood, taken from a patient treated with radiotherapy plus ipilimumab. The receptors come from a human donor with non-small cell lung cancer that progressed on radiotherapy plus ipilimumab.

This chain links TRBV19 with TRBJ1-2; a weak D match, TRBD1 (6 bases). The CDR3 has 13 amino acids. The V end lost 6 bases, the J end lost 4 bases, and 12 bases lay between the germline ends. The germline V gene has CDR1 LNHDA and CDR2 SQIVND (reference sequence). DNA of the CDR3: TGTGCCAGTAGCGTCGGACAGTTCTATGGCTACACCTTC. Amino acid sequence: CASSVGQFYGYTF.

V gene TRBV5-6 combines with J gene TRBJ1-1; D is unclear. V was cut by 0 bases and J by 3 bases, with 6 bases left in between. Germline CDR1 is SGHDT and CDR2 is YYEEEE. The CDR3 extends over 13 amino acids. Here the CDR3 DNA reads TGTGCCAGCAGCTTGGCCGTGTACACTGAAGCTTTCTTT. Translating gives CASSLAVYTEAFF.

The chain couples TRBV5-1 to TRBJ1-2; 7 positions match TRBD1. The CDR3 consists of 15 residues. Germline values: CDR1 SGHRS, CDR2 YFSETQ. V lost 4 bases, J lost 4 bases, and 10 bases stayed unmatched. CDR3 region: CASSQGQGGGYGYTF. The CDR3 region has the DNA TGCGCCAGCAGCCAGGGCCAGGGGGGGGGCTATGGCTACACCTTC.

This CDR3 is CASRQHYEQYF. CDR3 sequence (DNA): TGTGCCAGCAGACAACACTACGAGCAGTACTTC. The J gene is TRBJ2-7, the V gene TRBV6-5; no firm D call. CDR3 length: 11 amino acids. Germline assignment: CDR1 MNHEY and CDR2 SVGAGI. V lost 6 bases, J lost 3 bases, and 6 bases lay in between.

This chain uses TRBV7-2 with TRBJ2-5; D possibly corresponds to TRBD2 (5 bases). There are 14 residues in the CDR3. Per germline, CDR1 SGHTA and CDR2 FQGNSA. V was cut by 5 bases and J by 2 bases, with 12 bases left in between. The CDR3 DNA is TGTGCCAGCAGCCCCCGCCGGGGTCAAGAGACCCAGTACTTC. As protein: CASSPRRGQETQYF.

This chain connects TRBV27 to TRBJ1-4, with D perhaps matching TRBD1 (5 bases). This CDR3 has 14 amino acids. In germline, CDR1 is MNHEY, CDR2 SMNVEV (reference sequence). The ends were cut back, 6 bases at V and 5 bases at J, with 13 bases in the middle. The DNA for the CDR3 is TGTGCCAGCAGGACCGGGACTAACAATGAAAAACTGTTTTTT. It translates to CASRTGTNNEKLFF.

This chain uses TRBV9 with TRBJ1-2; 11 nucleotides match TRBD1. The J segment lost 6 bases and the V segment lost 6 bases, leaving 7 bases of the junction unmatched. CDR1 SGDLS and CDR2 YYNGEE come from the germline V gene. CDR3 size: 14 residues. This chain's CDR3 is CASNKGTGGDGYTF. Written as DNA, the CDR3 is TGTGCCAGCAACAAGGGGACAGGGGGAGATGGCTACACCTTC. Together with reference TRBV9 and TRBJ1-2, the CDR3 gives the full variable domain: DSGVTQTPKHLITATGQRVTLRCSPRSGDLSVYWYQQSLDQGLQFLIQYYNGEERAKGNILERFSAQQFPDLHSELNLSSLELGDSALYFCASNKGTGGDGYTFGSGTRLTVV.

V gene TRBV2 combines with J gene TRBJ1-5; D is uncertain. Trimming took 4 bases from V and 3 from J, leaving 4 bases between them. The CDR3 sequence is 12 residues long. CDR1 and CDR2 (germline): SNHLY, FYNNEI. The CDR3 nucleotides are TGTGCCAGCAGTGTGCTCAATCAGCCCCAGCATTTT. Its translation: CASSVLNQPQHF.

This clone was detected only once. The chain employs TRBV9 and TRBJ1-3, with TRBD1 matching 7 bases. CDR1 SGDLS and CDR2 YYNGEE come from the germline V gene. There are 19 residues in the CDR3. Trimming cost V 0 bases and J 1 base; bases outside gene matches: 13. CDR3 DNA: TGTGCCAGCAGCGTAGGGCAGGCGACAGGGCCCCTTTCTGGAAACACCATATATTTT. The encoded protein is CASSVGQATGPLSGNTIYF.

This chain uses TRBV9 with TRBJ1-3, with D possibly TRBD1 on 6 matching bases. The CDR3 has 15 residues. Germline loops: CDR1 SGDLS, CDR2 YYNGEE. V lost 4 bases and J 0 bases, leaving 11 bases between the germline ends. The DNA of the CDR3 is TGTGCCAGCAGCTCCGGACAGTTCTCTGGAAACACCATATATTTT. Translated: CASSSGQFSGNTIYF. The variable domain in full, with the rest retrieved from reference TRBV9 and TRBJ1-3, is DSGVTQTPKHLITATGQRVTLRCSPRSGDLSVYWYQQSLDQGLQFLIQYYNGEERAKGNILERFSAQQFPDLHSELNLSSLELGDSALYFCASSSGQFSGNTIYFGEGSWLTVV.

The chain combines TRBV28 with TRBJ2-1, with 9 bases lining up with TRBD1. Per the germline V gene, CDR1 is MDHEN and CDR2 is SYDVKM. V shed 2 bases and J 14 bases; nucleotides not matched to a gene: 4. The CDR3 runs 12 residues. CDR3 DNA sequence: TGTGCCAGCAGTTTACTTGGGACAGGGAAGTTCTTC. Amino acid sequence: CASSLLGTGKFF. The full variable domain, rest sourced from reference TRBV28 and TRBJ2-1, is DVKVTQSSRYLVKRTGEKVFLECVQDMDHENMFWYRQDPGLGLRLIYFSYDVKMKEKGDIPEGYSVSREKKERFSLILESASTNQTSMYLCASSLLGTGKFFGPGTRLTVL.

This clone was picked up one time. The chain has TRBV2 and TRBJ1-2; D not resolved. CDR3 length: 13 amino acids. V lost 3 bases and J lost 4, with 9 bases in between. CDR1 is SNHLY, CDR2 FYNNEI, per germline. CDR3 in DNA: TGTGCCAGCAGTGAGAGCAGTGTCTATGGCTACACCTTC. Its protein product is CASSESSVYGYTF.

This chain uses TRBV5-1 with TRBJ2-2, with 13 bases fitting TRBD2. With V trimmed by 4 bases and J by 5 bases, 5 bases remained unmatched. This CDR3 is 16 amino acids long. Germline V gene data show CDR1 as SGHRS and CDR2 as YFSETQ. The CDR3 loop is CASSLGLAGVTGELFF. CDR3 nucleotide sequence: TGCGCCAGCAGCCTCGGACTAGCGGGAGTTACCGGGGAGCTGTTTTTT.

The rearrangement joins TRBV9 to TRBJ1-3, with 11 bases matching TRBD1. Germline V gives CDR1 SGDLS, CDR2 YYNGEE. This CDR3 is 17 amino acids long. Trimming at V came to 3 bases and at J to 2 bases, leaving 7 bases not matched to a gene. The CDR3: CASSAGTGGVAGNTIYF. CDR3 DNA: TGTGCCAGCAGCGCCGGGACAGGGGGAGTCGCTGGAAACACCATATATTTT.

V usage is TRBV29-1 and J usage is TRBJ2-2; D gene uncertain. V was pared by 0 bases and J by 6 bases, with 5 bases between. The CDR3 consists of 12 residues. The germline V gene has CDR1 SQVTM and CDR2 ANQGSEA. The CDR3 here is CSVEDFSGELFF. CDR3 nucleotides: TGCAGCGTTGAAGATTTCTCCGGGGAGCTGTTTTTT.

Only a few counts were recorded for this clone. The chain joins TRBV19 to TRBJ1-1; D call uncertain. This CDR3 spans 12 amino acids. The V end was cut by 2 bases, the J end by 2 bases, with 3 bases between. From germline, CDR1 is LNHDA and CDR2 SQIVND (reference sequence). CDR3 in amino acids: CASSIRNTEAFF. CDR3 DNA sequence: TGTGCCAGTAGTATAAGAAACACTGAAGCTTTCTTT.

The J gene is TRBJ2-7, the V gene TRBV7-3, with D possibly being TRBD1 (5 bases). Trimming stripped 2 bases from V and 1 base from J, with 12 bases between. The CDR3 consists of 15 residues. From germline, CDR1 is SGHTA and CDR2 FQGTGA. CDR3 in DNA: TGTGCCAGCAGCTTAGGGGCAGGCCCGTCCTACGAGCAGTACTTC. Amino acids: CASSLGAGPSYEQYF.

This clone has only one observation. The J gene is TRBJ2-2, the V gene TRBV11-2, with TRBD1 matching 7 bases. This CDR3 region has 15 residues. Unmatched junction bases numbered 5, after V lost 1 base and J lost 6 bases. Germline V gene lookup returns CDR1 SGHAT and CDR2 FQNNGV. The CDR3 nucleotides read TGTGCCAGCAGCTTAGTTGACAGGGCGTCCGGGGAGCTGTTTTTT. It translates to CASSLVDRASGELFF.

This chain joins TRBV27 and TRBJ2-2; D is possibly TRBD1 (6 bases). This CDR3 has 14 amino acids. Between the trimmed V and J ends, which lost 5 bases and 4 bases, there was a span of 11 bases. Germline CDR1 MNHEY, CDR2 SMNVEV (reference sequence). CDR3 sequence: CASSQQGSTGELFF. The CDR3 DNA sequence: TGTGCCAGCAGTCAACAGGGATCCACCGGGGAGCTGTTTTTT.

This chain links TRBV11-1 with TRBJ2-4; tentatively, D is TRBD1 (6 bases). This CDR3 contains 15 residues. CDR1 SGHAT and CDR2 FQDESV come from the germline V gene (reference sequence). Trimming cost V 2 bases and J 6 bases, with 14 bases left between them. DNA of the CDR3: TGTGCCAGCAGCTTATACGCAGGGGCTAGAAACATTCAGTACTTC. Translated, it gives CASSLYAGARNIQYF.